These 3 T cell receptor beta chains share one sample of origin, sequenced in a study of T cells in Graves' hyperthyroidism and ophthalmopathy. The source material, RNA transcripts, was used to amplify TCR beta CDR3 regions. The TCR CDR3 first-round RT-PCR relied on the HTBI primer set. TCRdb recomputed calls from the multiplex PCR reads with MiXCR, one row per CDR3 protein. The sample yields about 400,000 distinct CDR3 sequences, approximately 14% seen once. The specimen was blood. These receptors came from a young man with Graves' ophthalmopathy.

The sample holds many counts of this clonotype. The chain joins TRBV11-2 to TRBJ2-1; D is possibly TRBD2 (6 bases). There are 16 residues in the CDR3. V was pared by 5 bases and J by 3 bases, with 17 bases between. Germline-derived CDR1 and CDR2 are SGHAT and FQNNGV. CDR3 bases: TGTGCCAGCAGCGCCATCCCGGGGACTTACTACAATGAGCAGTTCTTC. Protein: CASSAIPGTYYNEQFF.

V is TRBV14 and J is TRBJ1-3; 9 bases map to TRBD1. Germline assignment: CDR1 SGHDN and CDR2 FVKESK. V dropped 3 bases and J dropped 0; count of bases not matched to a gene: 3. The CDR3 has 16 amino acids. CDR3 nucleotide sequence: TGTGCCAGCAGCCACCGGACAGGGGTCTCTGGAAACACCATATATTTT. This translates into CASSHRTGVSGNTIYF.

The CDR3 sequence: CASSYLAGMGETQYF. DNA for the CDR3: TGTGCCAGCAGTTATCTAGCGGGGATGGGGGAGACCCAGTACTTC. The rearrangement links TRBV6-1 to TRBJ2-5; 9 positions agree with TRBD2. Looked up from germline, CDR1 is MNHNS and CDR2 is SASEGT. V was clipped by 5 bases and J by 5 bases; unmatched bases: 9. CDR3 size: 15 residues.